A selection of T cell receptor beta chains follows, all from one sample in a study of blood T cells in healthy people across ages. TCRdb called the 5' RACE reads again in MiXCR, with one record for every CDR3 protein. The table includes about 1.1 million distinct CDR3 sequences, 35% to 40% detected once. Specimen: blood. The source of these receptors is a man younger than 30 in good health. The CDR3 runs from the conserved cysteine through the conserved F or W. D genes are given only for firm matches. Clone size, where shown, is once, few, many, or a class for clones that have expanded.

clone_size | j_call | v_call | d_call | cdr3_nt | cdr3_aa
. | TRBJ1-6 | TRBV24-1 | . | TGTGCCACCAGTAAGGGGAATTCACCCCTCCACTTT | CATSKGNSPLHF
. | TRBJ2-7 | TRBV5-6 | TRBD1 | TGTGCCAGCAGCTTGGACAGGGGGATTCAGTACGAGCAGTACTTC | CASSLDRGIQYEQYF
. | TRBJ1-1 | TRBV5-1 | . | TGCGCCAGCAGCTTGGTCGGGGAGAACACTGAAGCTTTCTTT | CASSLVGENTEAFF
. | TRBJ2-5 | TRBV25-1 | TRBD2 | TGTGCCAGCAGTTCTCCGGGGGGTATGAGGACCCAGTACTTC | CASSSPGGMRTQYF
. | TRBJ1-5 | TRBV4-1 | TRBD1 | TGCGCCAGCAGCCCGATCGACAGGGCTTGGCAGCCCCAGCATTTT | CASSPIDRAWQPQHF
. | TRBJ2-1 | TRBV12-3/TRBV12-4 | TRBD1 | TGTGCCAGCAGCCCCCGACAGGGTTTCAATGAGCAGTTCTTC | CASSPRQGFNEQFF
many | TRBJ2-1 | TRBV12-3/TRBV12-4 | . | TGTGCCAGCAGCCCGGATGCGGGCTCTTACAATGAGCAGTTCTTC | CASSPDAGSYNEQFF
few | TRBJ1-6 | TRBV10-3 | TRBD1 | TGTGCCATCAGAGAACCGGGACAGTATAATTCACCCCTCCACTTT | CAIREPGQYNSPLHF
. | TRBJ1-1 | TRBV10-3 | . | TGTGCCATCACCAACCGTCAGGGGTACTGGGCTGAAGCTTTCTTT | CAITNRQGYWAEAFF
. | TRBJ2-7 | TRBV7-2 | . | TGTGCCAGCAGCTCGGGGGACCTCAGATACGAGCAGTACTTC | CASSSGDLRYEQYF
. | TRBJ2-3 | TRBV12-3/TRBV12-4 | TRBD1 | TGTGCCAGCAGCCCCCCCAACAGGGGGGCCGCAGATACGCAGTATTTT | CASSPPNRGAADTQYF
. | TRBJ2-3 | TRBV15 | . | TGTGCCACCAGCCAAAATCTCGGGGATACGCAGTATTTT | CATSQNLGDTQYF
. | TRBJ1-1 | TRBV12-3/TRBV12-4 | . | TGTGCCAGCAGTTTTCCCACAGGGTTGAGTGAAGCTTTCTTT | CASSFPTGLSEAFF
many | TRBJ2-5 | TRBV29-1 | . | TGCAGCTCGGGGGAACAAGAGACCCAGTACTTC | CSSGEQETQYF
. | TRBJ2-1 | TRBV20-1 | . | TGCAGTGCTGTGGGATTAAGCTCCTACAATGAGCAGTTCTTC | CSAVGLSSYNEQFF
. | TRBJ2-7 | TRBV7-9 | TRBD1 | TGTGCCAGCAGCTTAGGTGGACAGGGTAGGGATGAGCAGTACTTC | CASSLGGQGRDEQYF
. | TRBJ1-1 | TRBV6-2/TRBV6-3 | . | TGTGCCAGCAGCCGACGGTCCTCTTTTGGTTTCACTGAAGCTTTCTTT | CASSRRSSFGFTEAFF
. | TRBJ2-3 | TRBV13 | TRBD2 | TGTGCCAGCAGCCCGCTAGCGGGGGTAGGAGATACGCAGTATTTT | CASSPLAGVGDTQYF
. | TRBJ2-2 | TRBV7-9 | TRBD1 | TGTGCCAGCATCCTAGACAGGGTGAACACCGGGGAGCTGTTTTTT | CASILDRVNTGELFF
. | TRBJ2-3 | TRBV5-1 | TRBD2 | TGCGCCAGCAGCTTGGCCCCTAGCGGGGGGGCCGGCACAGATACGCAGTATTTT | CASSLAPSGGAGTDTQYF
once | TRBJ1-5 | TRBV5-5 | . | TGTGTCAGCCGTGCGGGGAATAGCAATCAGCCCCAGCATTTT | CVSRAGNSNQPQHF
. | TRBJ2-3 | TRBV4-2 | . | TGTGCCAGCAGCCAAGGACTGGGGAGCACAGATACGCAGTATTTT | CASSQGLGSTDTQYF
. | TRBJ2-1 | TRBV6-6 | . | TGTGCCAGCAGTTACCAACAGGATTACGAGCAGTTCTTC | CASSYQQDYEQFF
. | TRBJ1-1 | TRBV20-1 | . | TGCAGTGCTAGTTCGGGGGCGGCGAACACTGAAGCTTTCTTT | CSASSGAANTEAFF
. | TRBJ2-3 | TRBV2 | . | TGTGCCAGCAGTGGCCAGCGGGCTGCTAGCACAGATACGCAGTATTTT | CASSGQRAASTDTQYF
. | TRBJ2-5 | TRBV27 | TRBD1 | TGTGCCAGCAGTACCGGGACAGGGAGAAAGGAGACCCAGTACTTC | CASSTGTGRKETQYF
many | TRBJ1-4 | TRBV27 | . | TGTGCCAGCAGCTTAGCCGCAACTAATGAAAAACTGTTTTTT | CASSLAATNEKLFF
. | TRBJ2-4 | TRBV12-3/TRBV12-4 | . | TGTGCCAGCAGTTTTAGGGCAGGAACTTTTGAGCAGTACTTC | CASSFRAGTFEQYF
. | TRBJ2-3 | TRBV4-3 | . | TGCGCCAGCAGCCAAGACTCAGTGCCAATAGGGAATACGCAGTATTTT | CASSQDSVPIGNTQYF
. | TRBJ1-2 | TRBV2 | . | TGTGCCAGCAGTGAGGCAGGGTACGGCTATGGCTACACCTTC | CASSEAGYGYGYTF
. | TRBJ2-3 | TRBV4-3 | . | TGCGCCAGCAGCCAAGATTACCGAGTTACAGATACGCAGTATTTT | CASSQDYRVTDTQYF
. | TRBJ1-1 | TRBV4-3 | . | TGCGCCAGCAGCCAAGATCTTGGGCAGGGGGCTTTCTTT | CASSQDLGQGAFF
. | TRBJ1-2 | TRBV29-1 | . | TGCAGCGGTGAACAGCGCTATGGCTACACCTTC | CSGEQRYGYTF
few | TRBJ2-7 | TRBV6-2/TRBV6-3 | . | TGTGCCAGCAGTTACTCTGCCGGGCAGCGCTACGAGCAGTACTTC | CASSYSAGQRYEQYF
few | TRBJ2-7 | TRBV18 | . | TGTGCCAGCTCACCACAGGGTACCTACGAGCAGTACTTC | CASSPQGTYEQYF
. | TRBJ2-6 | TRBV25-1 | . | TGTGCCAGCCTACAAACTGGGGCCAACGTCCTGACTTTC | CASLQTGANVLTF
. | TRBJ2-7 | TRBV11-3 | . | TGTGCCAGCAGCTTAGCGTGGGAGAGCTCCTACAATGAGCAGTACTTC | CASSLAWESSYNEQYF
. | TRBJ2-3 | TRBV5-8 | . | TGTGCCAGCAGCTTGGAGGGAATTGAGACAGATACGCAGTATTTT | CASSLEGIETDTQYF
. | TRBJ2-2 | TRBV18 | . | TGTGCCAGCTCACCACAGGGGCCGTTCATCGGGGAGCTGTTTTTT | CASSPQGPFIGELFF
. | TRBJ1-5 | TRBV6-2/TRBV6-3 | . | TGTGCCAGCAGGCCGCAGGAGTACAATCAGCCCCAGCATTTT | CASRPQEYNQPQHF
few | TRBJ2-3 | TRBV4-3 | . | TGCGCCAGCAGTACGCTAGCGTCAGATACGCAGTATTTT | CASSTLASDTQYF
few | TRBJ2-1 | TRBV7-9 | . | TGTGCCAGCACCACTCGGCTGAGGGATGAGCAGTTCTTC | CASTTRLRDEQFF
few | TRBJ2-2 | TRBV12-3/TRBV12-4 | . | TGTGCCAGCAGTTTAGCCGGTGGCTTGGGAACCGGGGAGCTGTTTTTT | CASSLAGGLGTGELFF
few | TRBJ1-1 | TRBV10-3 | . | TGTGCCACCACTTTACAGGGTCGGGCTGTAGGGACTGAAGCTTTCTTT | CATTLQGRAVGTEAFF
. | TRBJ1-1 | TRBV5-1 | . | TGCGCCAGCCACGGGGGAGGTACTGAAGCTTTCTTT | CASHGGGTEAFF
few | TRBJ2-7 | TRBV27 | . | TGTGCCAGCACCAGGGACGGTTACGAGCAGTACTTC | CASTRDGYEQYF
. | TRBJ1-5 | TRBV7-2 | . | TGTGCCAGCAGCTTAAGCGGGTGGTTTCAGCCCCAGCATTTT | CASSLSGWFQPQHF
. | TRBJ1-1 | TRBV20-1 | . | TGCAGTGCTAGAGATACGTCGGCATTTGGTGAAGCTTTCTTT | CSARDTSAFGEAFF
few | TRBJ2-1 | TRBV11-2 | TRBD2 | TGTGCCAGCAGCTTAGACCCCAAGCGGGGGGGCCGGGGCAATGAGCAGTTCTTC | CASSLDPKRGGRGNEQFF